This T cell receptor (beta chain) originates from a study of blood T cell repertoires in COVID-19. Study at large: Acute and convalescent COVID-19 specimens originated in the United States, Italy and Spain.

Method: immunoSEQ multiplex PCR; TCRdb's copy keeps in-frame clones and lacks some. The sample lists about 130,000 clones; more than 85% were seen once. Germline V CDR1 and CDR2: SGHDN, FVKESK. V lost 2 bases and J 10 bases, leaving 9 bases between the germline ends. The CDR3 contains 12 residues. V and J are TRBV14 and TRBJ2-1; no firm D call. The specimen was peripheral blood. The TCR was taken from a man aged 60 to 69 with COVID-19, enrolled during active disease. The CDR3 DNA reads TGTGCCAGCAGCCAAAGTTTCGCGGAGCAGTTCTTC. This gives the protein CASSQSFAEQFF.